The next 21 T cell receptor beta chains were all read from a single sample in a study of post-analysis software for immune sequencing data. No antigen is known for these receptors. Overall study findings and caveats: About 5 TRBV segments occurring more often in patients than controls included TRBV5-6, TRBV5-1 and TRBV20-1.

Researchers reported that TCR beta cDNA libraries carried unique molecular identifiers. TCRdb reprocessed the PCR reads via MiXCR and lists one record per CDR3 protein. The data hold over 250,000 distinct CDR3 sequences, with around 34% observed a single time. The sample consisted of blood. The receptors originated from a girl aged 5 to 17 with multiple sclerosis.

The chain is built from TRBV2 and TRBJ1-5; D is undetermined. CDR3 size: 14 residues. With 1 base removed from V and 4 bases from J, the gap between germline ends came to 8 bases. Germline values: CDR1 SNHLY, CDR2 FYNNEI. CDR3 DNA: TGTGCCAGCAGTGAAGTGCCAGAAAATCAGCCCCAGCATTTT. Protein product: CASSEVPENQPQHF. The full variable domain, in which reference TRBV2 and TRBJ1-5 provide the parts outside the CDR3, is EPEVTQTPSHQVTQMGQEVILRCVPISNHLYFYWYRQILGQKVEFLVSFYNNEISEKSEIFDDQFSVERPDGSNFTLKIRSTKLEDSAMYFCASSEVPENQPQHFGDGTRLSIL.

The chain uses TRBV6-5 and TRBJ2-7; 15 nucleotides line up with TRBD2. The better agreement between TRBJ2-5 and the DNA end casts doubt on the J call. The CDR3 runs to 14 residues. In germline, CDR1 is MNHEY, CDR2 SVGAGI. The CDR3, as DNA: TGTGCCAGCAGCGCGGGACTAGCGGGAGGGACCCAGTACTTC. This codes for CASSAGLAGGTQYF.

The chain employs TRBV20-1 and TRBJ1-5, with D unclear. The CDR3 length is 13 residues. Trimming stripped 3 bases from V and 2 bases from J, with 8 bases between. CDR1 DFQATT and CDR2 SNEGSKA come from the germline V gene (reference sequence). The CDR3 here is CSARGVGNQPQHF. CDR3 nucleotide sequence: TGCAGTGCTAGGGGAGTGGGCAATCAGCCCCAGCATTTT.

This clonotype was counted ten times or more. The V and J genes are TRBV29-1 and TRBJ1-2; D not certain. The CDR3 loop spans 11 amino acids. V lost 7 bases, J lost 4 bases, and 10 bases lay in between. CDR1 and CDR2 (germline): SQVTM, ANQGSEA. The CDR3 protein is CSAWTGYGYTF. In DNA form, the CDR3 reads TGCAGCGCCTGGACGGGCTATGGCTACACCTTC.

The V call is TRBV5-1, the J call TRBJ1-1; tentative D call: TRBD1 (5 bases). Trimming pared 0 bases from V and 5 bases from J, leaving 11 bases between. This CDR3 is 14 amino acids long. Per germline, CDR1 SGHRS and CDR2 YFSETQ. CDR3 protein: CASSLDRTRTEAFF. DNA of the CDR3: TGCGCCAGCAGCTTGGACAGGACGAGGACTGAAGCTTTCTTT.

This clonotype was observed many times. The J gene is TRBJ2-6, the V gene TRBV5-1, with 11 bases fitting TRBD1. V lost 4 bases and J lost 11; bases outside the gene matches: 8. Germline V gene sequence: CDR1 SGHRS, CDR2 YFSETQ. There are 15 residues in the CDR3. CDR3 DNA: TGCGCCAGCAGCCCTGGTAGGGGACAGGGGGACGTCCTGACTTTC. It translates to CASSPGRGQGDVLTF.

A few counts support this clonotype. The gene calls are TRBV5-5 and TRBJ2-7; 8 bases match TRBD2. The CDR3 runs to 17 residues. Trimming at V came to 3 bases and at J to 0 bases, leaving 11 bases not matched to a gene. Germline loops: CDR1 SGHKS, CDR2 YYEKEE (reference sequence). The CDR3 region has the DNA TGTGCCAGCAGCTCCCGGGGGGGCCAGGTCCCCTCCTACGAGCAGTACTTC. Protein: CASSSRGGQVPSYEQYF. The full variable domain, rest sourced from reference TRBV5-5 and TRBJ2-7, is DAGVTQSPTHLIKTRGQQVTLRCSPISGHKSVSWYQQVLGQGPQFIFQYYEKEERGRGNFPDRFSARQFPNYSSELNVNALLLGDSALYLCASSSRGGQVPSYEQYFGPGTRLTVT.

The chain links TRBV12-3 or TRBV12-4 to TRBJ2-1, with D unresolved. V was trimmed by 2 bases and J by 4 bases, leaving 9 bases between them. CDR3 length: 14 amino acids. The CDR3 region is CASSLSLRYNEQFF. Written as DNA, the CDR3 is TGTGCCAGCAGTTTAAGTCTAAGGTACAATGAGCAGTTCTTC.

There are a few counts of this clonotype. This sequence joins TRBV9 and TRBJ2-2; 7 nucleotides agree with TRBD2. J was trimmed by 3 bases and V by 0 bases; bases with no gene match: 5. Per germline, CDR1 SGDLS and CDR2 YYNGEE. The CDR3 runs to 16 residues. For the CDR3, the DNA is TGTGCCAGCAGCGTAGCCCCGCGGGAGCACACCGGGGAGCTGTTTTTT. Its translation is CASSVAPREHTGELFF.

As DNA, the CDR3 is TGTGCCAGCAGCTTAGATCAGGGGGGTGCCTCACCCCTCCACTTT. This encodes CASSLDQGGASPLHF. The chain has TRBV11-2 and TRBJ1-6; 7 bases match TRBD1. This CDR3 is built from 15 residues. Germline CDR1 is SGHAT and CDR2 is FQNNGV. The V gene end was trimmed by 0 bases and the J gene end by 10 bases; junction bases not matched to a gene: 6.

This clonotype has a handful of counts. The genes are TRBV20-1 and TRBJ1-2; 7 nucleotides align to TRBD1. CDR3 length: 12 amino acids. Germline-derived CDR1 and CDR2 are DFQATT and SNEGSKA (reference sequence). Germline trimming cut 6 bases from V and 7 bases from J; bases unmatched to any gene: 8. The CDR3 loop is CSAWRPGGGYTF. The CDR3 nucleotides are TGCAGTGCCTGGAGGCCAGGGGGTGGCTACACCTTC.

This clonotype is a singleton in its sample. The chain couples TRBV12-3 or TRBV12-4 to TRBJ2-5; D possibly corresponds to TRBD1 (6 bases). The CDR3 is 14 residues long. V was cut by 5 bases and J by 3 bases, with 13 bases left in between. CDR3 sequence: CASSVSRDKETQYF. The CDR3 region has the DNA TGTGCCAGCAGTGTCTCCAGGGACAAAGAGACCCAGTACTTC.

This clonotype was recorded a few times. This chain uses TRBV5-1 with TRBJ2-5; D uncertain. This CDR3 has 16 amino acids. Between the trimmed V and J ends, which lost 0 bases and 4 bases, there was a span of 16 bases. Germline V lookup: CDR1 SGHRS, CDR2 YFSETQ. CDR3 nucleotides: TGCGCCAGCAGCTTGGGATTGGTCAAAATGGGAGAGACCCAGTACTTC. It codes for CASSLGLVKMGETQYF.

This clonotype showed up many times. The chain combines TRBV27 with TRBJ2-1; TRBD2 matches 9 bases. Unmatched junction bases numbered 18, after V lost 8 bases and J lost 4 bases. Germline V gene lookup returns CDR1 MNHEY and CDR2 SMNVEV (reference sequence). The CDR3 is 18 residues long. The CDR3 DNA reads TGTGCCAGCTCCTTCGGGGTCTTAGCGGGAGTACGGTACAATGAGCAGTTCTTC. The encoded protein is CASSFGVLAGVRYNEQFF.

This clonotype was counted between two and nine times. The J gene is TRBJ2-3, the V gene TRBV27, with 8 positions matching TRBD2. The CDR3 extends over 15 amino acids. Germline V gene sequence: CDR1 MNHEY, CDR2 SMNVEV (reference sequence). Trimming at V came to 6 bases and at J to 4 bases, leaving 9 bases not matched to a gene. For the CDR3, the DNA is TGTGCCAGCAGGACGAGCGGGAGAGGAGCAGATACGCAGTATTTT. Encoded protein: CASRTSGRGADTQYF.

The chain recombines TRBV25-1 with TRBJ1-1; no clear D. Trimming shortened V by 1 base and J by 0 bases, and 12 bases separated the two germline ends. CDR3 size: 16 residues. The V gene's germline CDR1 is MGHDK and CDR2 SYGVNS. CDR3 sequence (DNA): TGTGCCAGCAGTGAATTCACAGCTTCTATGAACACTGAAGCTTTCTTT. This encodes CASSEFTASMNTEAFF.

This clonotype was counted at least ten times. The gene calls are TRBV12-3 or TRBV12-4 and TRBJ2-1; TRBD2 agrees at 8 bases. The CDR3 length is 13 residues. V lost 6 bases, J lost 8 bases, and 6 bases stayed unmatched. This CDR3 reads CASRVSTSDEQFF. CDR3 in DNA: TGTGCCAGCAGGGTATCGACTAGCGATGAGCAGTTCTTC.

The chain's CDR3 is CASSLRQISADGYTF. The CDR3 nucleotides are TGCGCCAGCAGCCTTCGACAGATTTCGGCGGACGGCTACACCTTC. This chain links TRBV5-1 with TRBJ1-2, with D maybe TRBD1 (5 bases). Looked up from germline, CDR1 is SGHRS and CDR2 is YFSETQ. V lost 4 bases and J 8 bases, leaving 21 bases between the germline ends. The CDR3 runs 15 residues.

This clonotype was seen many times. V and J are TRBV28 and TRBJ2-4; D call uncertain. Between the trimmed V and J ends, which lost 5 bases and 0 bases, there was a span of 14 bases. The CDR3 is made up of 16 amino acids. CDR1 and CDR2 from the germline V gene are MDHEN and SYDVKM. The CDR3 nucleotides read TGTGCCAGCAGTAGCCTCCTGGGCGAAGCCAAAAACATTCAGTACTTC. Translation: CASSSLLGEAKNIQYF.

At least ten counts were recorded for this clonotype. V and J are TRBV7-8 and TRBJ2-1, with TRBD2 as a possible D gene (6 bases). The V gene lost 4 bases and the J gene lost 4 bases, with 8 bases spanning the gap. The CDR3 spans 13 residues. Germline V lookup: CDR1 SGHVS, CDR2 FQNEAQ. The CDR3 DNA sequence: TGTGCCAGCAGCTCCGGGGGATACAATGAGCAGTTCTTC. Its protein product is CASSSGGYNEQFF. The whole variable domain, remainder taken from reference TRBV7-8 and TRBJ2-1, is GAGVSQSPRYKVAKRGQDVALRCDPISGHVSLFWYQQALGQGPEFLTYFQNEAQLDKSGLPSDRFFAERPEGSVSTLKIQRTQQEDSAVYLCASSSGGYNEQFFGPGTRLTVL.

This clonotype has at least ten counts. The chain joins TRBV7-6 to TRBJ2-4; 7 nucleotides align to TRBD2. The germline gives CDR1 SGHVS, CDR2 FNYEAQ. This CDR3 contains 17 residues. The junction had 14 bases not matched to a gene; V was cut back by 3 bases and J by 6 bases. The CDR3 loop reads CASSFAAGPKSGNIQYF. CDR3 coding DNA: TGTGCCAGCAGCTTCGCAGCGGGGCCGAAATCGGGAAACATTCAGTACTTC.